This entry features one T cell receptor beta chain sequence. This sample was included in a study of tumor-infiltrating lymphocytes in primary liver carcinoma. Study in general: Resecting the tumor surgically was how the patients' primary liver carcinoma was treated. Patients, male and female, were 30 to 69 years old.

Constant-region priming of approximately 0.55 ug total RNA yielded TCR beta cDNA. A slightly modified ARM-PCR protocol with three nested multiplex PCR rounds produced these TCR beta libraries. A C-beta reverse primer and TRBV1-TRBV30 forward primers served in each of the first two PCR rounds, at approximately 10 cycles apiece. TCRdb processed the multiplex PCR reads anew with MiXCR; each CDR3 protein has one entry. Altogether more than 150,000 distinct CDR3 sequences are present, around 60% being singletons, with the ten largest covering 65% to 80%. Unsorted whole blood yielded the blood RNA, and germline DNA was also extracted. Per the germline V gene, CDR1 is MDHEN and CDR2 is SYDVKM. The trim removed 7 bases at V and 2 bases at J, leaving 21 bases unmatched. CDR3 length: 19 residues.

The gene calls are TRBV28 and TRBJ1-2; TRBD1 aligns across 8 bases. The sequence came from a man between 35 and 55 years old with primary liver carcinoma and hepatitis B virus infection. The sample was peripheral blood. The CDR3 protein is CASTGALYGQGQVNYGYTF. In nucleotides, the CDR3 is TGTGCCAGCACTGGAGCCCTTTATGGACAGGGACAAGTAAACTATGGCTACACCTTC.